These T cell receptor beta chains were read from a single sample in a study of blood T cells in healthy people across ages. From the 5' RACE reads, TCRdb called clonotypes with MiXCR, one entry per CDR3 protein. The top ten clones hold over 7% of a sample with around 1,700,000 distinct CDR3 sequences, roughly 27% of them seen once. Material for sequencing was blood. These receptors were taken from a woman between 25 and 40 years old in good health. The CDR3 runs from the conserved cysteine through the conserved F or W. Each record gives: V gene, D gene, J gene, clone size, CDR3 protein, CDR3 DNA. D genes are given only for firm matches. Size values are once, few and many counts, or a class for expanded clones, and some rows have none.

TRBV4-3	.	TRBJ1-1	many	CASSQDLRTNTEAFF	TGCGCCAGCAGCCAAGATCTCCGAACGAACACTGAAGCTTTCTTT
TRBV27	.	TRBJ2-1	.	CASSFSGAQYNEQFF	TGTGCCAGCAGTTTTAGTGGGGCTCAATACAATGAGCAGTTCTTC
TRBV12-3/TRBV12-4	.	TRBJ2-6	many	CASSFRVAGANVLTF	TGTGCCAGCAGTTTTAGAGTCGCCGGGGCCAACGTCCTGACTTTC
TRBV12-3/TRBV12-4	.	TRBJ2-1	.	CASSGPGVGGGNEQFF	TGTGCCAGCAGTGGCCCTGGGGTAGGGGGAGGTAATGAGCAGTTCTTC
TRBV6-5	TRBD1	TRBJ1-1	.	CASSRGQGPAFF	TGTGCCAGCAGCCGAGGACAGGGGCCGGCTTTCTTT
TRBV7-9	.	TRBJ2-4	.	CANRPTEERNIQYF	TGTGCCAACAGGCCAACCGAGGAACGGAACATTCAGTACTTC
TRBV7-9	.	TRBJ2-1	many	CASSLDGGRYNEQFF	TGTGCCAGCAGCTTAGACGGGGGCAGGTACAATGAGCAGTTCTTC
TRBV7-2	.	TRBJ1-1	few	CASSPVRDTEAFF	TGTGCCAGCAGCCCAGTCCGGGACACTGAAGCTTTCTTT
TRBV9	.	TRBJ1-2	many	CASSVEVGFYGYTF	TGTGCCAGCAGCGTAGAGGTTGGATTCTATGGCTACACCTTC
TRBV6-6	.	TRBJ1-2	few	CATLNSDSNYGYTF	TGTGCCACCTTAAACAGCGATTCCAACTATGGCTACACCTTC
TRBV29-1	.	TRBJ2-1	many	CSVDGYNEQFF	TGCAGCGTTGACGGATACAATGAGCAGTTCTTC
TRBV4-1	.	TRBJ1-2	few	CASSRVPLLQGRTNYGYTF	TGCGCCAGCAGCCGAGTACCTCTTTTACAGGGAAGAACAAACTATGGCTACACCTTC